A selection of T cell receptor beta chains follows, all from one sample in a study of Graves' ophthalmopathy and Graves' hyperthyroidism. TCRdb itself ran the multiplex PCR reads through MiXCR, one entry per CDR3 protein. The sample records fewer than 400,000 distinct CDR3 sequences, 18% being singletons. The sequencing input was peripheral blood. The receptor set was obtained from a woman younger than 35 with Graves' ophthalmopathy. Each CDR3 is given with its conserved first and last residue. Fields, in order: J gene, V gene, clone size, D gene, CDR3 protein, CDR3 DNA. A D gene is named only where the DNA matches it firmly. Expanded clones are given a class, and other clones once, few, many or no size at all.

J: TRBJ1-2; V: TRBV6-2/TRBV6-3; size: many; D: TRBD1; CDR3: CASSYYPDRELQMANYGYTF; DNA: TGTGCCAGCAGTTACTATCCCGACAGGGAGCTACAAATGGCTAACTATGGCTACACCTTC
J: TRBJ2-7; V: TRBV6-5; size: many; D: .; CDR3: CASRARGAYYEQYF; DNA: TGTGCCAGCAGGGCGAGAGGGGCTTACTACGAGCAGTACTTC
J: TRBJ1-2; V: TRBV6-5; size: many; D: .; CDR3: CASSYPDSYGYTF; DNA: TGTGCCAGCAGTTACCCCGACAGTTATGGCTACACCTTC
J: TRBJ1-1; V: TRBV19; size: many; D: .; CDR3: CASSISGWPEAFF; DNA: TGTGCCAGTAGTATCTCAGGGTGGCCTGAAGCTTTCTTT
J: TRBJ2-5; V: TRBV4-2; size: many; D: TRBD2; CDR3: CASSQGVAGILEGETQYF; DNA: TGTGCCAGCAGCCAGGGAGTAGCGGGGATCCTAGAGGGAGAGACCCAGTACTTC
J: TRBJ1-5; V: TRBV27; size: many; D: .; CDR3: CATGGAGYQPQHF; DNA: TGTGCCACCGGTGGGGCCGGATATCAGCCCCAGCATTTT
J: TRBJ1-5; V: TRBV4-2; size: many; D: .; CDR3: CASSNEQGPNQPQHF; DNA: TGTGCCAGCTCCAACGAGCAGGGGCCCAATCAGCCCCAGCATTTT
J: TRBJ1-5; V: TRBV27; size: many; D: .; CDR3: CASRGGVSQPQHF; DNA: TGTGCCAGCAGAGGTGGAGTGAGTCAGCCCCAGCATTTT
J: TRBJ1-5; V: TRBV4-1; size: many; D: .; CDR3: CASSQEVGFSNQPQHF; DNA: TGCGCCAGCAGCCAAGAAGTTGGATTTAGCAATCAGCCCCAGCATTTT
J: TRBJ1-5; V: TRBV28; size: many; D: .; CDR3: CASTGGGGQPQHF; DNA: TGTGCCAGCACGGGGGGAGGAGGTCAGCCCCAGCATTTT
J: TRBJ2-7; V: TRBV6-2/TRBV6-3; size: many; D: .; CDR3: CASSRVAGSHFVIEQYF; DNA: TGTGCCAGCAGCCGCGTGGCAGGGAGTCACTTTGTGATCGAGCAGTACTTC
J: TRBJ1-5; V: TRBV12-3/TRBV12-4; size: many; D: TRBD1; CDR3: CASSPGTALNQPQHF; DNA: TGTGCCAGCAGTCCGGGGACAGCCCTAAATCAGCCCCAGCATTTT
J: TRBJ2-7; V: TRBV28; size: many; D: TRBD2; CDR3: CASSIAGGSSYEQYF; DNA: TGTGCCAGCAGTATCGCGGGAGGGAGCTCCTACGAGCAGTACTTC
J: TRBJ1-5; V: TRBV20-1; size: many; D: .; CDR3: CSAAGDGNQPQHF; DNA: TGCAGTGCGGCCGGAGACGGCAATCAGCCCCAGCATTTT
J: TRBJ2-5; V: TRBV6-2/TRBV6-3; size: many; D: TRBD1; CDR3: CASSYEARGRWETQYF; DNA: TGTGCCAGCAGTTACGAGGCCAGGGGGCGCTGGGAGACCCAGTACTTC
J: TRBJ2-7; V: TRBV30; size: .; D: .; CDR3: CAWSVGDNQYF; DNA: TGTGCCTGGAGTGTTGGGGACAACCAGTACTTC